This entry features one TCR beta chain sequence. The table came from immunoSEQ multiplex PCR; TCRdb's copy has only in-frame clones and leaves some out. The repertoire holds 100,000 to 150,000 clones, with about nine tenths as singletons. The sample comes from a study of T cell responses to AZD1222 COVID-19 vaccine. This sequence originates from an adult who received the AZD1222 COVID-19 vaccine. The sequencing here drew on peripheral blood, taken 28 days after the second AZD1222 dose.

CDR3 region: CASRPAGFGANVLTF. CDR3 DNA: TGTGCCAGCAGACCAGCAGGGTTTGGGGCCAACGTCCTGACTTTC. The V and J genes are TRBV5-4 and TRBJ2-6; D is perhaps TRBD1 (5 bases). Trimming took 5 bases from V and 3 from J, leaving 12 bases between them. Germline V gene lookup returns CDR1 SGHNT and CDR2 YYREEE (reference sequence). The CDR3 is made up of 15 amino acids.